The TCR beta chain under discussion was sequenced for a study of T cells in Graves' hyperthyroidism and ophthalmopathy. Amplification of TCR beta CDR3 regions used RNA as the template. The HTBI set primed first-round TCR CDR3 RT-PCR. TCRdb passed the multiplex PCR reads through MiXCR, listing each CDR3 protein once. The data show about 710,000 distinct CDR3 sequences, with 16% seen just once and approximately 8.4% held by the top ten. The ends were cut back, 2 bases at V and 2 bases at J, with 10 bases in the middle. CDR1 and CDR2 (germline): MDHEN, SYDVKM. The CDR3 consists of 15 residues. The sample was blood. This sequence was found in a man between 18 and 35 years old with Graves' hyperthyroidism. The chain is built from TRBV28 and TRBJ1-3; D gene uncertain. CDR3 region: CASSLDGGAGNTIYF. CDR3 DNA sequence: TGTGCCAGCAGTTTAGACGGCGGGGCTGGAAACACCATATATTTT.